This T cell receptor (beta chain) was profiled in a study of T cells in lung cancer brain metastases. General observations from the study: DNA fragmentation in FFPE samples may have prevented full retrieval of the infiltrating T cell repertoire.

Sequencing was performed with immunoSEQ multiplex PCR; in TCRdb, only in-frame clones are kept and a portion is missing. The sample lists a few thousand clones; roughly 90% were seen once. As concerns this clone: Its specificity is not known.

The specimen sequenced was tumor tissue from the primary lung tumor. The receptor's source is a woman in her 50s with non-small cell lung cancer.

The CDR3 loop reads CASRWTVTSGEQYF. CDR3 bases: TGTGCCAGCAGATGGACAGTCACCTCGGGGGAGCAGTACTTC. The chain has TRBV7-2 and TRBJ2-7; perhaps TRBD1 as D (6 bases). Trimming stripped 6 bases from V and 7 bases from J, with 19 bases between. Looked up from germline, CDR1 is SGHTA and CDR2 is FQGNSA. The CDR3 is 14 residues long. The whole variable domain, remainder taken from reference TRBV7-2 and TRBJ2-7, is GAGVSQSPSNKVTEKGKDVELRCDPISGHTALYWYRQSLGQGLEFLIYFQGNSAPDKSGLPSDRFSAERTGGSVSTLTIQRTQQEDSAVYLCASRWTVTSGEQYFGPGTRLTVT.